This T cell receptor beta chain derives from a study of T cells in Graves' hyperthyroidism and ophthalmopathy. This clonotype was seen many times. Its target is not known. The definition of stable Graves' hyperthyroidism was no ophthalmopathy progression within 18 months. Diagnosing involved the use of clinical symptoms, serum thyroxine and TRAb, thyroid ultrasound and orbital computed tomography. Whole-study results and caveats: Ophthalmopathy cases were set apart from stable hyperthyroidism by a 13 V-J model. Most thyroid clonotypes that were expanded above 0.001 also turned up in blood.

This CDR3 contains 13 residues. Germline V gives CDR1 SGHTA, CDR2 FQGTGA. Trimming removed 2 bases from V and 4 bases from J, with 8 bases in between. Amplification yielded TCR beta CDR3 regions, with RNA transcripts as the source. The TCR CDR3 was amplified in a first-round RT-PCR using the HTBI primer set. TCRdb recomputed calls from the multiplex PCR reads with MiXCR, one row per CDR3 protein. The sample contains about 320,000 distinct CDR3 sequences, 16% of which appear only once. This sequence originates from a man in his thirties or forties with Graves' hyperthyroidism. The sample comprised blood. The genes are TRBV7-3 and TRBJ1-2; D is perhaps TRBD1 (5 bases). CDR3 in DNA: TGTGCCAGCAGCTTATCGACAGTCTATGGCTACACCTTC. Protein product: CASSLSTVYGYTF.